This T cell receptor beta chain was captured by sequencing in a study of cytomegalovirus exposure and HLA in healthy donors. Overall study findings and caveats: Near-uniform donor sequencing depth was presumed by presence/absence analyses.

Germline CDR1 reads MNHNY; CDR2 reads SVGAGI (reference sequence). V lost 0 bases, J lost 6 bases, and 14 bases lay in between. CDR3 length: 16 residues. Primers included in the PCR were 60 Vbeta and 13 Jbeta primers. Libraries were prepared by immunoSEQ multiplex PCR; TCRdb keeps only in-frame clonotypes and omits some of them. Among some 150,000 clones listed, around 82% were seen once. Details on this clone: Its specificity is not known.

The sample taken for sequencing was PBMCs. This clonotype was sampled from a man aged 18 to 30 in good health and CMV-seropositive. The V and J genes are TRBV6-6 and TRBJ2-2, with no clear D. CDR3 loop: CASSYSKIRSAGELFF. CDR3 coding DNA: TGTGCCAGCAGTTACTCGAAGATCCGGTCGGCCGGGGAGCTGTTTTTT.